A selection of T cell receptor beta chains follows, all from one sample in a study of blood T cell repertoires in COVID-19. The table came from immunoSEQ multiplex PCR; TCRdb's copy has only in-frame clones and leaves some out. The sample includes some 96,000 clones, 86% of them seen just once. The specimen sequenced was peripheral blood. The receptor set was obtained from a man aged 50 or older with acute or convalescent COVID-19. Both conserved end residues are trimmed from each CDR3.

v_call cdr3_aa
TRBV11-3 ASSLDRGDLHEQY
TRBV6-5 ASSPYREGPYEQY
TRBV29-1 SVVSGSFNEQF
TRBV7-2 ASSLLAKRTDTQY
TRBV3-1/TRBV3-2 ASSETGSRYGYT
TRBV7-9 ASSRREGTYNEQF
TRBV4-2 ASSLEAGGRYNEQF
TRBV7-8 ASSLAWSKQETQY
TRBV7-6 ASSLAGQAHSGYT
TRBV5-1 ASSLMSGQGPEQY
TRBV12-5 ASGRATGDYESNQPQH
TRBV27 ASSQDRGGTNEKLF
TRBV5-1 ASILGQGVGREQF
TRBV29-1 SVEGTSGGSSYEQY
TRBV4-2 ASSIVSNVGQLSNYGYT
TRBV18 ASSPDRPDSNQPQH
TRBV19 ASSSLAGVPDTQY